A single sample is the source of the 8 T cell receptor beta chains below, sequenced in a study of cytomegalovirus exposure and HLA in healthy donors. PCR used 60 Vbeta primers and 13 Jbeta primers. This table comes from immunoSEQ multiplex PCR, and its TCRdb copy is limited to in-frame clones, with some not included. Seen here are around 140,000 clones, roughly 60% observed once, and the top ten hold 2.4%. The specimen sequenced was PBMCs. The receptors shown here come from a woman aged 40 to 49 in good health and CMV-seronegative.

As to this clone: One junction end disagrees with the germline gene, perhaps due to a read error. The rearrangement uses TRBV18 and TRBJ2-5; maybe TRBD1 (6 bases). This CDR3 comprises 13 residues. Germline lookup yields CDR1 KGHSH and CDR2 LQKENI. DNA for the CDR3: TGTGCCAGCGCACCCAGGGGTGGGGAGACCCAGTACTTC. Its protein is CASAPRGGETQYF.

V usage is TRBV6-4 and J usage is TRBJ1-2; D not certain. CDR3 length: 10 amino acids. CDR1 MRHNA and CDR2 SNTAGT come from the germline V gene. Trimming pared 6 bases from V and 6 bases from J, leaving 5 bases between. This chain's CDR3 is CASRTDGYTF. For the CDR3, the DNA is TGTGCCAGCAGGACTGATGGCTACACCTTC.

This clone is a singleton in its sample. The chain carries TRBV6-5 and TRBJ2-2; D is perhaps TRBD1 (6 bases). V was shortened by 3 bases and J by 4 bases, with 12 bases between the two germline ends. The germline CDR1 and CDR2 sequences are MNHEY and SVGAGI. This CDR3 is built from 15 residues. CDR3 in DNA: TGTGCCAGCAGTTATACCCACAGGGCCACCGGGGAGCTGTTTTTT. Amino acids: CASSYTHRATGELFF.

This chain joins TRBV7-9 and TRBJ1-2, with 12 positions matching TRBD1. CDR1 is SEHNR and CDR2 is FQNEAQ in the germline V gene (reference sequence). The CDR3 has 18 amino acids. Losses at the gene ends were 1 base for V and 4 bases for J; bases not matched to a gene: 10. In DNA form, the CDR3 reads TGTGCCAGCAGCTTAGGGGGGACAGGGGGCCCTAAGCCCTATGGCTACACCTTC. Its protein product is CASSLGGTGGPKPYGYTF.

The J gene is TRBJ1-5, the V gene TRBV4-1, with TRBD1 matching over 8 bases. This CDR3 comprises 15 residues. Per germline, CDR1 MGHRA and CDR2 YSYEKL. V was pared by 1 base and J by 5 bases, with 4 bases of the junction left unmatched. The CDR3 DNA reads TGCGCCAGCAGCCAAGCAGGACAGGGCCATCAGCCCCAGCATTTT. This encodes CASSQAGQGHQPQHF.

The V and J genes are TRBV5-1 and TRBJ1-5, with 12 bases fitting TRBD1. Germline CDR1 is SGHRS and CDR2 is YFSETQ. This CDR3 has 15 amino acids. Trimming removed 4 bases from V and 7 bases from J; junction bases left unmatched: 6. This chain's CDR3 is CASSPDGTGGQPQHF. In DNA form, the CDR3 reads TGCGCCAGCAGCCCCGACGGGACAGGGGGCCAGCCCCAGCATTTT.

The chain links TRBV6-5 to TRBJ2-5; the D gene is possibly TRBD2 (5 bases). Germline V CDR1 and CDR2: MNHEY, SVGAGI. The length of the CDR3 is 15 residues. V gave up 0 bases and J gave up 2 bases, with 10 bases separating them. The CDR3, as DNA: TGTGCCAGCAGTTACTCGTTGCGGACTCAAGAGACCCAGTACTTC. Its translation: CASSYSLRTQETQYF.

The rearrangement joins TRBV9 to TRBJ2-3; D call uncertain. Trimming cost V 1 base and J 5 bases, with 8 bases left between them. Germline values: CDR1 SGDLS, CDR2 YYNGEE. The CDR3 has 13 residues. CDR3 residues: CASSVSPLDTQYF. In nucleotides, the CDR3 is TGTGCCAGCAGCGTATCCCCCCTAGATACGCAGTATTTT.